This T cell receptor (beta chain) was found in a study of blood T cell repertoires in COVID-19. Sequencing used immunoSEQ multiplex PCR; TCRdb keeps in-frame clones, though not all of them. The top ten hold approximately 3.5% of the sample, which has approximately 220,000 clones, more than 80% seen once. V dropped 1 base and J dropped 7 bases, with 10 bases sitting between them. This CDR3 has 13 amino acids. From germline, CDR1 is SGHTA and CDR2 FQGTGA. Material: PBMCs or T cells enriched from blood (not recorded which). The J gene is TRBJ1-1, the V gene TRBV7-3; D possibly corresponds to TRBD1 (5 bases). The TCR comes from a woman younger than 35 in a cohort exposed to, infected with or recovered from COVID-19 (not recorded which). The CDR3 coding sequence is TGTGCCAGCAGCTTAAGTAGGCAGGGTGAAGCTTTCTTT. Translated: CASSLSRQGEAFF.